This T cell receptor beta chain is drawn from a study of blood T cell repertoires in COVID-19. Cohorts were based on clinical histories the participants reported. This clone showed up just once. Measured with immunoSEQ multiplex PCR; TCRdb has only the in-frame clones, and not every one. Of around 240,000 clones listed, approximately 83% are singletons. The length of the CDR3 is 16 residues. Germline V CDR1 and CDR2: SGHVS, FQNEAQ. V shed 2 bases and J 7 bases; nucleotides not matched to a gene: 8. The clonotype comes from a woman aged 50 to 60 who had recovered from COVID-19. Sample: PBMCs or T cells enriched from blood (not recorded which). The chain couples TRBV7-8 to TRBJ1-6; 7 bases are shared with TRBD1. The CDR3 region is CASSLNSAGGNSPLHF. In nucleotides, the CDR3 is TGTGCCAGCAGCTTAAACTCGGCAGGGGGGAATTCACCCCTCCACTTT.